Listed below are T cell receptor beta chains from one sample, sequenced in a study of cytomegalovirus exposure and HLA in healthy donors. The assay was immunoSEQ multiplex PCR, and TCRdb's table has in-frame clones only and misses some. The repertoire includes about 150,000 clones, 60% to 85% of them detected once, and under 3% sits in the top ten. The sequenced material came from PBMCs. These receptors were collected from a man between 40 and 49 years old in good health and CMV-seropositive. Both conserved end residues are part of each CDR3. A D gene is named only where the DNA matches it firmly. Size is stated for part of the rows, as once, few or many counts, or as a class when the clone is expanded.

J: TRBJ2-4; D: .; V: TRBV19; size: .; CDR3: CASRSGNGAKNIQYF; DNA: TGTGCCAGTAGGTCGGGGAATGGTGCCAAAAACATTCAGTACTTC
J: TRBJ2-1; D: TRBD2; V: TRBV30; size: .; CDR3: CAWSLLANYINEQFF; DNA: TGTGCCTGGAGTCTACTAGCGAACTATATAAATGAGCAGTTCTTC
J: TRBJ2-5; D: TRBD2; V: TRBV5-1; size: .; CDR3: CASSLGPSGRETQYF; DNA: TGCGCCAGCAGCTTGGGTCCTAGCGGGAGAGAGACCCAGTACTTC
J: TRBJ2-2; D: .; V: TRBV29-1; size: .; CDR3: CSVGGGVNTGELFF; DNA: TGCAGTGTGGGAGGAGGGGTGAACACCGGGGAGCTGTTTTTT
J: TRBJ1-1; D: .; V: TRBV9; size: .; CDR3: CASSQPGQTEAFF; DNA: TGTGCCAGCAGCCAACCTGGACAAACTGAAGCTTTCTTT
J: TRBJ2-3; D: .; V: TRBV9; size: once; CDR3: CASSALEGGTDTQYF; DNA: TGTGCCAGCAGCGCCCTCGAGGGGGGCACAGATACGCAGTATTTT
J: TRBJ2-1; D: TRBD2; V: TRBV6-1; size: .; CDR3: CATGTSGSPYNEQFF; DNA: TGTGCCACCGGGACTAGCGGGAGCCCCTACAATGAGCAGTTCTTC
J: TRBJ2-4; D: .; V: TRBV27; size: .; CDR3: CASSPLWGDPQGAKNIQYF; DNA: TGTGCCAGCAGCCCCTTATGGGGGGACCCCCAGGGAGCCAAAAACATTCAGTACTTC
J: TRBJ2-3; D: TRBD1; V: TRBV27; size: .; CDR3: CASSDRDRDTDTQYF; DNA: TGTGCCAGCAGTGACCGGGACAGGGACACAGATACGCAGTATTTT
J: TRBJ2-5; D: .; V: TRBV7-6; size: .; CDR3: CASSFSGQLQETQYF; DNA: TGTGCCAGCAGCTTCTCAGGACAGCTCCAAGAGACCCAGTACTTC
J: TRBJ1-2; D: .; V: TRBV29-1; size: .; CDR3: CSVASGVSPTNYGYTF; DNA: TGCAGCGTTGCCTCCGGGGTCAGCCCAACTAACTATGGCTACACCTTC
J: TRBJ1-5; D: .; V: TRBV30; size: .; CDR3: CAWSGYSNQPQHF; DNA: TGTGCCTGGAGCGGTTATAGCAATCAGCCCCAGCATTTT
J: TRBJ2-1; D: TRBD2; V: TRBV2; size: once; CDR3: CASIQREYSEQFF; DNA: TGTGCCAGCATCCAGCGGGAGTACAGTGAGCAGTTCTTC
J: TRBJ1-4; D: .; V: TRBV18; size: .; CDR3: CASSPPRPGADEKLFF; DNA: TGTGCCAGCTCACCACCCCGGCCAGGGGCTGATGAAAAACTGTTTTTT
J: TRBJ2-1; D: TRBD2; V: TRBV7-9; size: .; CDR3: CSSRPSGPSYNEQFF; DNA: TGTTCCAGCAGACCTAGCGGGCCCTCCTACAATGAGCAGTTCTTC
J: TRBJ1-2; D: TRBD1; V: TRBV7-8; size: once; CDR3: CASSLSTGWGNGYTF; DNA: TGTGCCAGCAGCTTATCGACAGGGTGGGGAAATGGCTACACCTTC
J: TRBJ2-7; D: TRBD2; V: TRBV28; size: .; CDR3: CATRGVGSGSYEQYF; DNA: TGTGCCACACGGGGTGTGGGTAGCGGGAGTTACGAGCAGTACTTC
J: TRBJ1-3; D: .; V: TRBV2; size: .; CDR3: CASSAREFGNTIYF; DNA: TGTGCCAGCAGCGCCCGGGAATTTGGAAACACCATATATTTT
J: TRBJ2-2; D: TRBD2; V: TRBV18; size: .; CDR3: CASSPLRLAENTGELFF; DNA: TGTGCCAGCTCACCACTTCGGCTAGCGGAGAACACCGGGGAGCTGTTTTTT
J: TRBJ2-2; D: TRBD2; V: TRBV10-3; size: few; CDR3: CAITGTSYGELFF; DNA: TGTGCCATCACCGGGACTAGCTACGGGGAGCTGTTTTTT
J: TRBJ2-2; D: TRBD2; V: TRBV19; size: .; CDR3: CASRRLAGANTGELFF; DNA: TGTGCCAGTAGACGACTAGCGGGAGCCAACACCGGGGAGCTGTTTTTT
J: TRBJ1-4; D: TRBD1; V: TRBV7-8; size: .; CDR3: CASSSRTGEKLFF; DNA: TGTGCCAGCAGCTCCAGGACAGGAGAAAAACTGTTTTTT
J: TRBJ1-5; D: TRBD1; V: TRBV27; size: .; CDR3: CASSLSNPRGPENPNQPQHF; DNA: TGTGCCAGCAGTTTATCGAATCCCAGGGGGCCCGAAAATCCCAATCAGCCCCAGCATTTT
J: TRBJ2-5; D: .; V: TRBV5-6; size: .; CDR3: CASSLGEGSAETQYF; DNA: TGTGCCAGCAGCTTGGGTGAGGGCTCTGCCGAGACCCAGTACTTC
J: TRBJ2-4; D: TRBD2; V: TRBV15; size: few; CDR3: CATSRDGGRLAELLAKNIQYF; DNA: TGTGCCACCAGCAGAGATGGAGGCCGGCTAGCGGAACTGCTAGCCAAAAACATTCAGTACTTC
J: TRBJ2-2; D: TRBD2; V: TRBV5-1; size: .; CDR3: CASSDRLAGGTTGELFF; DNA: TGCGCCAGCAGTGACAGACTAGCGGGAGGGACTACCGGGGAGCTGTTTTTT
J: TRBJ2-7; D: TRBD2; V: TRBV19; size: .; CDR3: CASSFDQLAGEDEQYF; DNA: TGTGCCAGTAGTTTCGACCAACTAGCGGGGGAAGACGAGCAGTACTTC
J: TRBJ1-1; D: .; V: TRBV28; size: .; CDR3: CASSLGTTEAFF; DNA: TGTGCCAGCAGTTTAGGGACAACTGAAGCTTTCTTT
J: TRBJ2-1; D: TRBD1; V: TRBV5-1; size: .; CDR3: CASSLAPGQGTWSPRNEQFF; DNA: TGCGCCAGCAGCTTGGCCCCGGGACAGGGAACGTGGAGCCCCAGGAATGAGCAGTTCTTC
J: TRBJ2-5; D: .; V: TRBV5-1; size: .; CDR3: CASSLIGRETQYF; DNA: TGCGCCAGCAGCTTGATCGGGAGAGAGACCCAGTACTTC
J: TRBJ2-5; D: .; V: TRBV4-2; size: .; CDR3: CASSQGAAAETQYF; DNA: TGTGCCAGCAGCCAAGGGGCAGCGGCTGAGACCCAGTACTTC
J: TRBJ2-7; D: .; V: TRBV7-2; size: .; CDR3: CASSLTIQYEQYF; DNA: TGTGCCAGCAGCTTAACAATACAATACGAGCAGTACTTC
J: TRBJ2-3; D: TRBD2; V: TRBV27; size: .; CDR3: CASSLRREGADTQYF; DNA: TGTGCCAGCAGTTTGCGGCGGGAGGGGGCAGATACGCAGTATTTT
J: TRBJ1-1; D: .; V: TRBV5-4; size: .; CDR3: CASSSKLNTEAFF; DNA: TGTGCCAGCAGCTCCAAATTGAACACTGAAGCTTTCTTT
J: TRBJ1-4; D: .; V: TRBV18; size: .; CDR3: CASSPTAGRREKLFF; DNA: TGTGCCAGCTCACCCACGGCAGGTCGTCGTGAAAAACTGTTTTTT